Listed below are T cell receptor beta chains from one sample, sequenced in a study of vaccination and CD4 T cells after COVID-19. TCRdb independently ran MiXCR on the PCR reads; one entry per CDR3 protein. The sample has about 26,000 distinct CDR3 sequences; around three fifths are singletons. The antigens of these receptors remain unknown. The sample comprised CD4+ T cells from blood, cultured in vitro. The receptor set was obtained from a human donor who had recovered from COVID-19. Both conserved end residues are part of each CDR3. Each record gives: V gene, D gene, CDR3 length, J gene, clone size, CDR3 protein, CDR3 DNA. D genes are given only for firm matches. Size values are once, few and many counts, or a class for expanded clones, and some rows have none.

v_call: TRBV7-9; d_call: -; cdr3_length: 15; j_call: TRBJ1-1; clone_size: -; cdr3_aa: CASSSPGLMNTEAFF; cdr3_nt: TGTGCCAGCAGTAGTCCGGGACTGATGAACACTGAAGCTTTCTTT
v_call: TRBV12-5; d_call: -; cdr3_length: 12; j_call: TRBJ1-5; clone_size: -; cdr3_aa: CASGRRETPQHF; cdr3_nt: TGTGCTAGTGGCCGGAGGGAAACGCCCCAGCATTTT
v_call: TRBV6-2/TRBV6-3; d_call: -; cdr3_length: 15; j_call: TRBJ2-3; clone_size: -; cdr3_aa: CASSRNRGRGDTQYF; cdr3_nt: TGTGCCAGCAGCCGCAACCGGGGCCGGGGAGATACGCAGTATTTT
v_call: TRBV19; d_call: -; cdr3_length: 14; j_call: TRBJ1-5; clone_size: few; cdr3_aa: CASGTAYSNQPQHF; cdr3_nt: TGTGCCAGTGGGACCGCTTATAGCAATCAGCCCCAGCATTTT
v_call: TRBV7-3; d_call: -; cdr3_length: 13; j_call: TRBJ1-1; clone_size: -; cdr3_aa: CASSLNGLTEAFF; cdr3_nt: TGTGCCAGCAGCTTAAACGGCCTCACTGAAGCTTTCTTT
v_call: TRBV6-2/TRBV6-3; d_call: -; cdr3_length: 15; j_call: TRBJ2-5; clone_size: -; cdr3_aa: CASSYAVGPQETQYF; cdr3_nt: TGTGCCAGCAGTTACGCAGTAGGACCTCAGGAGACCCAGTACTTC
v_call: TRBV15; d_call: TRBD2; cdr3_length: 17; j_call: TRBJ2-2; clone_size: -; cdr3_aa: CATSRDKAGTSRGELFF; cdr3_nt: TGTGCCACCAGCAGAGACAAAGCCGGGACTAGCCGCGGGGAGCTGTTTTTT
v_call: TRBV9; d_call: -; cdr3_length: 15; j_call: TRBJ2-3; clone_size: -; cdr3_aa: CASSAQGGASDTQYF; cdr3_nt: TGTGCCAGCAGCGCCCAGGGGGGCGCGTCCGATACGCAGTATTTT
v_call: TRBV6-5; d_call: -; cdr3_length: 14; j_call: TRBJ1-1; clone_size: few; cdr3_aa: CASSYLGLGTEAFF; cdr3_nt: TGTGCCAGCAGTTACCTGGGTTTGGGCACTGAAGCTTTCTTT
v_call: TRBV15; d_call: -; cdr3_length: 14; j_call: TRBJ1-3; clone_size: -; cdr3_aa: CATSRPGQGNTIYF; cdr3_nt: TGTGCCACCAGCAGACCCGGACAGGGAAACACCATATATTTT
v_call: TRBV7-2; d_call: -; cdr3_length: 15; j_call: TRBJ1-5; clone_size: -; cdr3_aa: CASSFSVSSNQPQHF; cdr3_nt: TGTGCCAGCAGCTTTTCTGTATCTAGCAATCAGCCCCAGCATTTT
v_call: TRBV25-1; d_call: -; cdr3_length: 16; j_call: TRBJ2-7; clone_size: few; cdr3_aa: CASSERVWTTTSRQYF; cdr3_nt: TGTGCCAGCAGTGAACGGGTATGGACGACTACGAGTAGGCAGTACTTC
v_call: TRBV5-4; d_call: TRBD1; cdr3_length: 17; j_call: TRBJ1-2; clone_size: -; cdr3_aa: CASSRPPGQGAVYGYTF; cdr3_nt: TGTGCCAGCAGCCGCCCCCCGGGACAGGGGGCCGTCTATGGCTACACCTTC
v_call: TRBV7-3; d_call: -; cdr3_length: 14; j_call: TRBJ1-1; clone_size: once; cdr3_aa: CASSLVPMNTEAFF; cdr3_nt: TGTGCCAGCAGCTTGGTGCCCATGAACACTGAAGCTTTCTTT
v_call: TRBV28; d_call: TRBD1; cdr3_length: 15; j_call: TRBJ2-7; clone_size: -; cdr3_aa: CASSARDSTPYEQYF; cdr3_nt: TGTGCCAGCAGCGCCCGGGACAGCACGCCCTACGAGCAGTACTTC
v_call: TRBV6-1; d_call: -; cdr3_length: 14; j_call: TRBJ1-5; clone_size: few; cdr3_aa: CASSEAGGNQPQHF; cdr3_nt: TGTGCCAGCAGTGAAGCAGGGGGCAATCAGCCCCAGCATTTT
v_call: TRBV20-1; d_call: -; cdr3_length: 10; j_call: TRBJ1-1; clone_size: -; cdr3_aa: CSARTTEAFF; cdr3_nt: TGCAGTGCTCGGACGACTGAAGCTTTCTTT
v_call: TRBV20-1; d_call: -; cdr3_length: 16; j_call: TRBJ1-5; clone_size: -; cdr3_aa: CSASRRQKGVNQPQHF; cdr3_nt: TGCAGTGCTAGTAGGAGGCAGAAAGGGGTAAATCAGCCCCAGCATTTT
v_call: TRBV20-1; d_call: TRBD2; cdr3_length: 16; j_call: TRBJ2-5; clone_size: -; cdr3_aa: CSAEPLAGGPLETQYF; cdr3_nt: TGCAGTGCGGAACCGCTAGCGGGAGGGCCTCTGGAGACCCAGTACTTC
v_call: TRBV27; d_call: TRBD2; cdr3_length: 18; j_call: TRBJ2-5; clone_size: -; cdr3_aa: CASSLSRLAGKLRETQYF; cdr3_nt: TGTGCCAGCAGTTTATCTAGGCTAGCGGGAAAATTGAGGGAGACCCAGTACTTC
v_call: TRBV6-2/TRBV6-3; d_call: TRBD2; cdr3_length: 15; j_call: TRBJ2-5; clone_size: -; cdr3_aa: CASSYASGSVETQYF; cdr3_nt: TGTGCCAGCAGTTACGCTAGCGGGAGTGTGGAGACCCAGTACTTC
v_call: TRBV20-1; d_call: TRBD2; cdr3_length: 16; j_call: TRBJ2-1; clone_size: -; cdr3_aa: CSYGLAAVRSYNEQFF; cdr3_nt: TGCAGTTATGGACTAGCGGCAGTACGCTCCTACAATGAGCAGTTCTTC
v_call: TRBV15; d_call: -; cdr3_length: 16; j_call: TRBJ2-3; clone_size: -; cdr3_aa: CATSRGTVKSTDTQYF; cdr3_nt: TGTGCCACCAGCAGAGGCACCGTTAAGTCCACAGATACGCAGTATTTT
v_call: TRBV24-1; d_call: -; cdr3_length: 16; j_call: TRBJ1-5; clone_size: few; cdr3_aa: CATSDPTLGSNQPQHF; cdr3_nt: TGTGCCACCAGTGACCCCACCCTGGGTAGCAATCAGCCCCAGCATTTT
v_call: TRBV24-1; d_call: TRBD1; cdr3_length: 16; j_call: TRBJ1-2; clone_size: few; cdr3_aa: CATSDPQTGARDGYTF; cdr3_nt: TGTGCCACCAGTGATCCACAGACAGGGGCGCGGGATGGCTACACCTTC
v_call: TRBV28; d_call: TRBD2; cdr3_length: 18; j_call: TRBJ2-7; clone_size: -; cdr3_aa: CASSLPLGLAGDLSEQYF; cdr3_nt: TGTGCCAGCAGTTTACCCCTCGGACTAGCGGGAGACCTCTCCGAGCAGTACTTC
v_call: TRBV19; d_call: TRBD1; cdr3_length: 15; j_call: TRBJ1-2; clone_size: -; cdr3_aa: CASSPSMDRVGGYTF; cdr3_nt: TGTGCCAGTAGCCCTTCCATGGACAGGGTCGGTGGCTACACCTTC
v_call: TRBV30; d_call: -; cdr3_length: 11; j_call: TRBJ2-3; clone_size: once; cdr3_aa: CAWSVRDTQYF; cdr3_nt: TGTGCCTGGAGTGTACGAGATACGCAGTATTTT
v_call: TRBV6-5; d_call: TRBD2; cdr3_length: 17; j_call: TRBJ2-2; clone_size: -; cdr3_aa: CASSYPTASGSSGELFF; cdr3_nt: TGTGCCAGCAGTTACCCCACGGCTAGCGGGAGCTCCGGGGAGCTGTTTTTT
v_call: TRBV20-1; d_call: -; cdr3_length: 12; j_call: TRBJ2-3; clone_size: -; cdr3_aa: CSASGLTDTQYF; cdr3_nt: TGCAGTGCTAGCGGGTTGACAGATACGCAGTATTTT
v_call: TRBV28; d_call: -; cdr3_length: 11; j_call: TRBJ2-5; clone_size: -; cdr3_aa: CASSALKTQYF; cdr3_nt: TGTGCCAGCAGTGCCCTGAAGACCCAGTACTTC
v_call: TRBV7-2; d_call: TRBD1; cdr3_length: 15; j_call: TRBJ2-3; clone_size: -; cdr3_aa: CASSLVQGSTDTQYF; cdr3_nt: TGTGCCAGCAGCTTAGTACAGGGGAGCACAGATACGCAGTATTTT
v_call: TRBV6-5; d_call: -; cdr3_length: 16; j_call: TRBJ2-7; clone_size: once; cdr3_aa: CASSYSSRGSSYEQYF; cdr3_nt: TGTGCCAGCAGTTACTCTTCCCGGGGGTCCTCCTACGAGCAGTACTTC
v_call: TRBV20-1; d_call: TRBD2; cdr3_length: 16; j_call: TRBJ2-2; clone_size: few; cdr3_aa: CSAPESGLAGVGELFF; cdr3_nt: TGCAGTGCGCCGGAATCGGGGCTAGCGGGAGTCGGGGAGCTGTTTTTT
v_call: TRBV7-2; d_call: -; cdr3_length: 16; j_call: TRBJ1-2; clone_size: -; cdr3_aa: CASSLGGNREGSGYTF; cdr3_nt: TGTGCCAGCAGCTTAGGTGGGAACAGGGAGGGCAGCGGCTACACCTTC
v_call: TRBV20-1; d_call: TRBD1; cdr3_length: 13; j_call: TRBJ1-5; clone_size: few; cdr3_aa: CSATAGGRQPQHF; cdr3_nt: TGCAGTGCCACCGCAGGGGGTCGGCAGCCCCAGCATTTT
v_call: TRBV7-2; d_call: -; cdr3_length: 14; j_call: TRBJ2-7; clone_size: -; cdr3_aa: CASSFDGGSYEQYF; cdr3_nt: TGTGCCAGCAGCTTTGACGGTGGGTCCTACGAGCAGTACTTC
v_call: TRBV27; d_call: TRBD2; cdr3_length: 18; j_call: TRBJ2-3; clone_size: -; cdr3_aa: CASTYPTNSGRANDTQYF; cdr3_nt: TGTGCCAGCACCTACCCTACAAATAGCGGGAGGGCGAACGATACGCAGTATTTT
v_call: TRBV29-1; d_call: TRBD2; cdr3_length: 13; j_call: TRBJ2-1; clone_size: -; cdr3_aa: CSVASSGHNEQFF; cdr3_nt: TGCAGCGTTGCGTCTAGCGGTCACAATGAGCAGTTCTTC
v_call: TRBV7-2; d_call: -; cdr3_length: 16; j_call: TRBJ1-3; clone_size: -; cdr3_aa: CASSPRAGTSGNTIYF; cdr3_nt: TGTGCCAGCAGCCCCAGGGCGGGGACCTCTGGAAACACCATATATTTT
v_call: TRBV28; d_call: TRBD1; cdr3_length: 20; j_call: TRBJ1-2; clone_size: -; cdr3_aa: CASSPSPGQETLARNYGYTF; cdr3_nt: TGTGCCAGCAGTCCCTCACCGGGACAGGAGACCCTGGCCCGTAACTATGGCTACACCTTC
v_call: TRBV6-4; d_call: -; cdr3_length: 14; j_call: TRBJ1-1; clone_size: -; cdr3_aa: CASRTGAGADEAFF; cdr3_nt: TGTGCCAGCAGGACCGGGGCCGGGGCCGATGAAGCTTTCTTT
v_call: TRBV6-1; d_call: -; cdr3_length: 15; j_call: TRBJ1-5; clone_size: -; cdr3_aa: CASSAGRYSNQPQHF; cdr3_nt: TGTGCCAGCAGCGCGGGACGATATAGCAATCAGCCCCAGCATTTT
v_call: TRBV28; d_call: -; cdr3_length: 12; j_call: TRBJ1-1; clone_size: -; cdr3_aa: CASSSGLLEAFF; cdr3_nt: TGTGCCAGCAGCAGCGGACTCTTGGAAGCTTTCTTT
v_call: TRBV20-1; d_call: -; cdr3_length: 11; j_call: TRBJ2-5; clone_size: -; cdr3_aa: CSVWVEETQYF; cdr3_nt: TGCAGTGTTTGGGTGGAGGAGACCCAGTACTTC
v_call: TRBV6-1; d_call: TRBD1; cdr3_length: 15; j_call: TRBJ1-1; clone_size: once; cdr3_aa: CASSQQGTLNTEAFF; cdr3_nt: TGTGCCAGCAGCCAACAGGGGACGCTTAACACTGAAGCTTTCTTT
v_call: TRBV30; d_call: -; cdr3_length: 16; j_call: TRBJ1-2; clone_size: -; cdr3_aa: CAWSVIGRPSNYGYTF; cdr3_nt: TGTGCCTGGAGTGTAATAGGCAGGCCCTCTAACTATGGCTACACCTTC
v_call: TRBV20-1; d_call: -; cdr3_length: 12; j_call: TRBJ1-5; clone_size: medium-sized; cdr3_aa: CSARGGNQPQHF; cdr3_nt: TGCAGTGCTAGAGGGGGGAATCAGCCCCAGCATTTT
v_call: TRBV2; d_call: -; cdr3_length: 18; j_call: TRBJ1-5; clone_size: -; cdr3_aa: CASSGPRLGGDSNQPQHF; cdr3_nt: TGTGCCAGCAGCGGCCCACGGCTGGGAGGAGATAGCAATCAGCCCCAGCATTTT
v_call: TRBV5-4; d_call: -; cdr3_length: 12; j_call: TRBJ2-3; clone_size: -; cdr3_aa: CASRDFTDTQYF; cdr3_nt: TGTGCCAGCCGGGACTTCACAGATACGCAGTATTTT
v_call: TRBV4-1; d_call: -; cdr3_length: 17; j_call: TRBJ2-1; clone_size: -; cdr3_aa: CASSQRGAKSSYNEQFF; cdr3_nt: TGCGCCAGCAGCCAACGGGGGGCGAAGAGCTCCTACAATGAGCAGTTCTTC
v_call: TRBV19; d_call: TRBD2; cdr3_length: 18; j_call: TRBJ2-3; clone_size: -; cdr3_aa: CASSIFSRGLAGSNTQYF; cdr3_nt: TGTGCCAGTAGTATCTTCTCGAGGGGACTAGCTGGTTCAAATACGCAGTATTTT